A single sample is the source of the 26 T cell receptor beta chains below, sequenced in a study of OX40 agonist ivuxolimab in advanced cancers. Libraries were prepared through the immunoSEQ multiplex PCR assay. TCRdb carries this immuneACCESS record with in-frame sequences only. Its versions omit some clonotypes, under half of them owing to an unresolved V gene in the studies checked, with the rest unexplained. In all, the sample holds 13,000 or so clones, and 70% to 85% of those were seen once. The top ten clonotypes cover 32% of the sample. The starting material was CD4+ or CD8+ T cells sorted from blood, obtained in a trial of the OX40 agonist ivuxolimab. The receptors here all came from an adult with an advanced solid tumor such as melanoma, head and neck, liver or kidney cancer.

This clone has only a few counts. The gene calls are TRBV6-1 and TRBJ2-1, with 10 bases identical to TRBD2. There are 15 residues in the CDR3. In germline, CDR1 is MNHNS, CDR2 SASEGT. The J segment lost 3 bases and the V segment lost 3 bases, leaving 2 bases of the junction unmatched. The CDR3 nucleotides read TGTGCCAGCAGTGATCCTAGCGGGGGCTACAATGAGCAGTTCTTC. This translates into CASSDPSGGYNEQFF.

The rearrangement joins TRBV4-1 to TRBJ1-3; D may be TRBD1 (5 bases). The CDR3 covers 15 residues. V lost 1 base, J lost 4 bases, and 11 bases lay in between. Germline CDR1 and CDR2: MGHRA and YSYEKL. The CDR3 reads CASSQGSGFGNTIYF. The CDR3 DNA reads TGCGCCAGCAGCCAAGGCTCAGGGTTCGGAAACACCATATATTTT.

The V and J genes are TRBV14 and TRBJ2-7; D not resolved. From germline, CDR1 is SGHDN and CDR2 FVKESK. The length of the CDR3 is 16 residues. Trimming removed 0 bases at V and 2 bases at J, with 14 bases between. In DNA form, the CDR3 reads TGTGCCAGCAGCCAAGACTCCCCCGGAACCCCCTACGAGCAGTACTTC. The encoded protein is CASSQDSPGTPYEQYF.

CDR3 residues: CASIAIQGQGGTEAFF. The CDR3 bases are TGTGCCAGCATCGCCATACAGGGACAGGGGGGCACTGAAGCTTTCTTT. The chain employs TRBV2 and TRBJ1-1, with 11 bases lining up with TRBD1. V gave up 7 bases and J gave up 4 bases; unmatched junction bases: 11. The length of the CDR3 is 16 residues. Per germline, CDR1 SNHLY and CDR2 FYNNEI.

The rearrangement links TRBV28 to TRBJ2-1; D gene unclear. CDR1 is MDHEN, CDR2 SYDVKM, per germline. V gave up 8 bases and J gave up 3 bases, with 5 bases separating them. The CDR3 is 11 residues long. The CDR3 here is CASHRYNEQFF. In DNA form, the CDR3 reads TGTGCCAGCCACCGCTACAATGAGCAGTTCTTC.

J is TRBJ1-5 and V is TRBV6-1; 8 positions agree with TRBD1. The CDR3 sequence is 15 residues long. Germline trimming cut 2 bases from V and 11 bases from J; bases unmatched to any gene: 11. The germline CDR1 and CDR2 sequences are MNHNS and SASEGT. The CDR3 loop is CASSESVTLQGAQHF. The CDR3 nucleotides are TGTGCCAGCAGTGAATCTGTAACACTACAGGGGGCCCAGCATTTT.

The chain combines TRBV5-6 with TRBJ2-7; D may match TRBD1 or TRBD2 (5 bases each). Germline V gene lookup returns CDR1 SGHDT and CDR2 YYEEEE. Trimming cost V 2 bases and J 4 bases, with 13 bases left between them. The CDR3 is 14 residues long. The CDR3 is CASSLTGRFYEQYF. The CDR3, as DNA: TGTGCCAGCAGCTTAACGGGGCGCTTTTACGAGCAGTACTTC.

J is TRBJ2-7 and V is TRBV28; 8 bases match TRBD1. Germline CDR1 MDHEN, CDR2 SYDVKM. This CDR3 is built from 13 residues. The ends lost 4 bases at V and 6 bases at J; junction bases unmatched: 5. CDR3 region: CASSSGQGGEQYF. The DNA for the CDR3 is TGTGCCAGCAGTTCAGGACAGGGAGGCGAGCAGTACTTC.

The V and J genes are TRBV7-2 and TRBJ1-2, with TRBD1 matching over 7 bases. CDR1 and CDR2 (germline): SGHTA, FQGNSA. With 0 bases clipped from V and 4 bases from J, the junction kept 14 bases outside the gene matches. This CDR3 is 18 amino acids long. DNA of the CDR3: TGTGCCAGCAGCTTAGCGCTTTGGCGGCAGGGGGGTGGCTATGGCTACACCTTC. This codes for CASSLALWRQGGGYGYTF. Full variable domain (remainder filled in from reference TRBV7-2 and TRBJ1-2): GAGVSQSPSNKVTEKGKDVELRCDPISGHTALYWYRQSLGQGLEFLIYFQGNSAPDKSGLPSDRFSAERTGGSVSTLTIQRTQQEDSAVYLCASSLALWRQGGGYGYTFGSGTRLTVV.

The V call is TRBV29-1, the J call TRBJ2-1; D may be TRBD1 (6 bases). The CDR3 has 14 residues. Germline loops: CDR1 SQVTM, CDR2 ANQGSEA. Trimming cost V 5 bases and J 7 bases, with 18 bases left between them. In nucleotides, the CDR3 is TGCAGCGTTAACCGACGAGGGGGTGGGAATGAGCAGTTCTTC. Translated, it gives CSVNRRGGGNEQFF.

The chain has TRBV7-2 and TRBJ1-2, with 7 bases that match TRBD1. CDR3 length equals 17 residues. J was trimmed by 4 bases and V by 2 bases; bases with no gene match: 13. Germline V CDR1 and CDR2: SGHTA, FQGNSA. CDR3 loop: CASSLSLPGQPVYGYTF. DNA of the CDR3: TGTGCCAGCAGCTTATCGTTACCGGGACAGCCGGTCTATGGCTACACCTTC.

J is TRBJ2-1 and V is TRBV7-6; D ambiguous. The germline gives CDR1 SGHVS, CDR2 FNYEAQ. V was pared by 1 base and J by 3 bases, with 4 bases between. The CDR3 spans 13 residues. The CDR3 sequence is CASSLEDYNEQFF. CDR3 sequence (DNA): TGTGCCAGCAGCTTAGAAGACTACAATGAGCAGTTCTTC.

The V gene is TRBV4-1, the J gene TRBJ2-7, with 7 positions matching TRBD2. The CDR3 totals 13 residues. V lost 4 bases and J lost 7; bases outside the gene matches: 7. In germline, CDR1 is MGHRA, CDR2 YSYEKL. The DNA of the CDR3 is TGCGCCAGCAGCCCACCGGGAGGACCAGAGCAGTACTTC. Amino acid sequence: CASSPPGGPEQYF.

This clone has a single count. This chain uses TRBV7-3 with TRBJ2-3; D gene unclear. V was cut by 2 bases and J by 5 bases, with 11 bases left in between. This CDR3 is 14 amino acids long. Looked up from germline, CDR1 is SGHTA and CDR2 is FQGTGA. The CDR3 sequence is CASSLLVWGDTQYF. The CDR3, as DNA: TGTGCCAGCAGCTTACTGGTCTGGGGAGATACGCAGTATTTT.

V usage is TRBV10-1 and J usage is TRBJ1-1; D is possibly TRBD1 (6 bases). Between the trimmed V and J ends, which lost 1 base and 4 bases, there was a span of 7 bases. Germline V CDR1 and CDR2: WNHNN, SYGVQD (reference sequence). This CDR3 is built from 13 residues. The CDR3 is CASSEFRGTEAFF. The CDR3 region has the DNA TGCGCCAGCAGTGAGTTCAGGGGCACTGAAGCTTTCTTT.

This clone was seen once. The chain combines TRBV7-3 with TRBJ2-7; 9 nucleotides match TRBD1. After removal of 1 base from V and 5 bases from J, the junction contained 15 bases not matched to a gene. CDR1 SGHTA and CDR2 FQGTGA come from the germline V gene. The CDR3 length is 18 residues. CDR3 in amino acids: CASSLKAGSDRGWHEQYF. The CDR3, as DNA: TGTGCCAGCAGCTTAAAAGCCGGTTCGGACAGGGGATGGCACGAGCAGTACTTC.

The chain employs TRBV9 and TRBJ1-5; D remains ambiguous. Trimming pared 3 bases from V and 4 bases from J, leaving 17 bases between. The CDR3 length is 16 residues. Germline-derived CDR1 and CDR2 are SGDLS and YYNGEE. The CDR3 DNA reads TGTGCCAGCAGCGCCCCTATGGTTTATGGGAATCAGCCCCAGCATTTT. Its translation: CASSAPMVYGNQPQHF.

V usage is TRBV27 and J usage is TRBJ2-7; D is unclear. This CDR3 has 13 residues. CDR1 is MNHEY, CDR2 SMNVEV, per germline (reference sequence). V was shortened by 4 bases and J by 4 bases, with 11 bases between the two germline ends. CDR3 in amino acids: CASSYSNSYEQYF. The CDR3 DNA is TGTGCCAGCAGTTACTCGAACAGTTACGAGCAGTACTTC.

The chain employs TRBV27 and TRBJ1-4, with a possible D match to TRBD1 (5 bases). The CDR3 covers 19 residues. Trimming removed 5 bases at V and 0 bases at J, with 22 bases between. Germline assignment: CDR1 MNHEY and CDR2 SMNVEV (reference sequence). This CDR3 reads CASSLTGTPRLATNEKLFF. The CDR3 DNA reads TGTGCCAGCAGTCTAACTGGGACCCCAAGACTTGCAACTAATGAAAAACTGTTTTTT.

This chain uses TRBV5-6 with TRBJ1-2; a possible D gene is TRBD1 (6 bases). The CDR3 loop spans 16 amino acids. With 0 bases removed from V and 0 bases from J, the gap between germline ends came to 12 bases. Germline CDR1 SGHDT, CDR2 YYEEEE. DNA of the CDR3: TGTGCCAGCAGCTTGGCGGGGGCGAGAGCTAACTATGGCTACACCTTC. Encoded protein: CASSLAGARANYGYTF.

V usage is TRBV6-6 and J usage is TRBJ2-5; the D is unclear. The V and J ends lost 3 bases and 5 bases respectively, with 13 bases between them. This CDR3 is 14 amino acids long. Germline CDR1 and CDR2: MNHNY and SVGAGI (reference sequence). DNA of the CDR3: TGTGCCAGCAGTTATTATGGACCCGCCGAGACCCAGTACTTC. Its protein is CASSYYGPAETQYF.

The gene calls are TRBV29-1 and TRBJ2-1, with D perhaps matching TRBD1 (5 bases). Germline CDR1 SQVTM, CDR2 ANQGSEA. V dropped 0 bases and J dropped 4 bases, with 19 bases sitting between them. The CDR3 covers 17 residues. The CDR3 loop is CSVEDPGPLTRYNEQFF. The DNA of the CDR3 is TGCAGCGTTGAAGATCCAGGGCCCCTCACCCGATACAATGAGCAGTTCTTC.

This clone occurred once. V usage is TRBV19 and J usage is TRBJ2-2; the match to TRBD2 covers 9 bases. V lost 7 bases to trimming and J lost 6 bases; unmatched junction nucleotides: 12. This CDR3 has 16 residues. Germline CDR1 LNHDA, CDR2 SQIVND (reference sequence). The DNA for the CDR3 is TGTGCCAGTAATGATGATAGCGGGAGTAGATCCGGGGAGCTGTTTTTT. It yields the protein CASNDDSGSRSGELFF.

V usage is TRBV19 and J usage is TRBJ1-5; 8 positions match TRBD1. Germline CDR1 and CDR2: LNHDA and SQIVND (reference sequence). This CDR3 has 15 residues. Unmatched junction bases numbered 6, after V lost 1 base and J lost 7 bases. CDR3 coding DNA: TGTGCCAGTAGTATAGTCCCAGGGGGCGGGCAGCCCCAGCATTTT. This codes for CASSIVPGGGQPQHF.

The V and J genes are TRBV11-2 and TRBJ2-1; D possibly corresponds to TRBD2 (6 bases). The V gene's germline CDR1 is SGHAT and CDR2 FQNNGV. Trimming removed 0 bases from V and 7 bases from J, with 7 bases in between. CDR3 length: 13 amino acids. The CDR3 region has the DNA TGTGCCAGCAGCTTAGAGGAGGGGAATGAGCAGTTCTTC. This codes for CASSLEEGNEQFF.

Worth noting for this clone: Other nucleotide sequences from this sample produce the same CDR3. CDR3 in amino acids: CASSLAGGPYEQYF. In nucleotides, the CDR3 is TGCGCCAGCAGCTTGGCAGGGGGTCCCTACGAGCAGTACTTC. The V call is TRBV5-1, the J call TRBJ2-7; 7 bases are a match to TRBD1. The junction had 2 bases not matched to a gene; V was cut back by 0 bases and J by 2 bases. Germline lookup yields CDR1 SGHRS and CDR2 YFSETQ. The CDR3 runs to 14 residues. Together with reference TRBV5-1 and TRBJ2-7, the CDR3 gives the full variable domain: KAGVTQTPRYLIKTRGQQVTLSCSPISGHRSVSWYQQTPGQGLQFLFEYFSETQRNKGNFPGRFSGRQFSNSRSEMNVSTLELGDSALYLCASSLAGGPYEQYFGPGTRLTVT.